The text below deals with one TCR beta chain. Under the authors' procedure: Quantification of nucleated cells was approximated via reference gene primer amplification. Assay: immunoSEQ multiplex PCR; the TCRdb copy retains only in-frame clones and omits some. The V and J calls and clone size were taken over from that table, and D and trimming were inferred from the DNA. Of over 55,000 clones in the sample, 70% to 90% were seen once. This entry is derived from a study of blood T cell repertoires in COVID-19. The wider study: Samples representing acute and convalescent COVID-19 were sourced from the United States, Italy and Spain.

This CDR3 is built from 13 residues. Unmatched junction bases numbered 4, after V lost 0 bases and J lost 9 bases. Germline V lookup: CDR1 SGHRS, CDR2 YFSETQ. The TCR comes from a woman aged 80 or older with acute or convalescent COVID-19. Sequenced: peripheral blood. The rearrangement joins TRBV5-1 to TRBJ2-3; 7 positions match TRBD1. The CDR3 sequence: CASSLGQGLTQYF. The CDR3, as DNA: TGCGCCAGCAGCTTGGGACAGGGATTGACGCAGTATTTT. The entire variable domain, with the rest obtained from reference TRBV5-1 and TRBJ2-3, is as follows: KAGVTQTPRYLIKTRGQQVTLSCSPISGHRSVSWYQQTPGQGLQFLFEYFSETQRNKGNFPGRFSGRQFSNSRSEMNVSTLELGDSALYLCASSLGQGLTQYFGPGTRLTVL.